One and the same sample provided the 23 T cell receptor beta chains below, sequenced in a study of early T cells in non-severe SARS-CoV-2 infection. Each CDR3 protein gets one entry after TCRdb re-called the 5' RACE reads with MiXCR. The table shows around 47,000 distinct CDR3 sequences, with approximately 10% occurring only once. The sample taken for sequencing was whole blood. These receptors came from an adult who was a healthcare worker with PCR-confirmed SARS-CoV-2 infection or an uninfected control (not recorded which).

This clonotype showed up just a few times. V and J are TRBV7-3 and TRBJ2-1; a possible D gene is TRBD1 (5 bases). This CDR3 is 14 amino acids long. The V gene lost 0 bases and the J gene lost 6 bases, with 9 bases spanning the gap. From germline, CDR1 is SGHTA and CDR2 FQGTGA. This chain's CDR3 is CASSLTGVGNEQFF. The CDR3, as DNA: TGTGCCAGCAGCTTAACAGGGGTGGGCAATGAGCAGTTCTTC.

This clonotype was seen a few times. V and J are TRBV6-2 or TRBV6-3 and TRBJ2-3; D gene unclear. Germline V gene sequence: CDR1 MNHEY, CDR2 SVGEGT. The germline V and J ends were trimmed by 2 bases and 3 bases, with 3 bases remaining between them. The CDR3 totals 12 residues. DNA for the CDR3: TGTGCCAGCAGTTACGAGACAGATACGCAGTATTTT. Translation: CASSYETDTQYF.

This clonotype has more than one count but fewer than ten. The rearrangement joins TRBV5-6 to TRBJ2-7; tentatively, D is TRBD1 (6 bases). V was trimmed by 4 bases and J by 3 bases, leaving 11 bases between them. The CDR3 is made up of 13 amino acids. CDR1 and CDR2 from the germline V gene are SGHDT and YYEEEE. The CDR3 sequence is CASSPGHSYEQYF. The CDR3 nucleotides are TGTGCCAGCAGCCCGGGACACAGCTACGAGCAGTACTTC.

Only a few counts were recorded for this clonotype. The CDR3 spells CASSYRGDPGSASSYEQYF. The CDR3 coding sequence is TGTGCCAGCAGTTACCGAGGGGACCCGGGGAGTGCAAGCTCCTACGAGCAGTACTTC. This rearrangement joins TRBV6-5 to TRBJ2-7; perhaps D is TRBD1 or TRBD2 (5 bases each). V was clipped by 2 bases and J by 0 bases, with 23 bases between them. The CDR3 consists of 19 residues. Germline-derived CDR1 and CDR2 are MNHEY and SVGAGI.

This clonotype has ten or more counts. CDR3 amino acids: CSVVDTKYEQYF. The CDR3 DNA is TGCAGCGTTGTGGACACAAAGTACGAGCAGTACTTC. The J gene is TRBJ2-7, the V gene TRBV29-1; weak D call: TRBD1 (5 bases). The CDR3 extends over 12 amino acids. Germline V gene sequence: CDR1 SQVTM, CDR2 ANQGSEA. V was trimmed by 4 bases and J by 4 bases, leaving 11 bases between them.

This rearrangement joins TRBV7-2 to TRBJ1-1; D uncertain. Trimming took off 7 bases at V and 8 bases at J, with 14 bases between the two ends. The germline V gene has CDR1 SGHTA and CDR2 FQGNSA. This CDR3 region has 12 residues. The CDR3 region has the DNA TGTGCCAGCACTGAGACGGGTGTGGAAGCTTTCTTT. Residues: CASTETGVEAFF.

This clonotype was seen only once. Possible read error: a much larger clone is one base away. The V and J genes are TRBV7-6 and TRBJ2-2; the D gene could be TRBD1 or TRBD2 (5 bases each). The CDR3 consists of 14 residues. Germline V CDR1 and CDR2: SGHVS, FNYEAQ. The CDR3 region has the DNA TGTGCCGGCAGCTTGGTGGGACCGACCGGGGAGCTGTTTTTT. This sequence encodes CAGSLVGPTGELFF.

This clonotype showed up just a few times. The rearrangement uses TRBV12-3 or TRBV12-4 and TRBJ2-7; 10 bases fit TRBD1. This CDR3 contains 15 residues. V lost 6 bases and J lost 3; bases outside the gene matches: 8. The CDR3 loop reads CASSRTGTGDYEQYF. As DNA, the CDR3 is TGTGCCAGCAGCCGTACCGGGACAGGGGACTACGAGCAGTACTTC.

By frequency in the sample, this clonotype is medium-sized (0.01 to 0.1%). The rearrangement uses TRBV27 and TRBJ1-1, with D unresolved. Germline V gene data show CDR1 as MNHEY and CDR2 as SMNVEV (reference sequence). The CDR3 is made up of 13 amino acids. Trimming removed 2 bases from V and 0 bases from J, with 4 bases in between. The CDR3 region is CASSLMVNTEAFF. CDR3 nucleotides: TGTGCCAGCAGTTTAATGGTGAACACTGAAGCTTTCTTT.

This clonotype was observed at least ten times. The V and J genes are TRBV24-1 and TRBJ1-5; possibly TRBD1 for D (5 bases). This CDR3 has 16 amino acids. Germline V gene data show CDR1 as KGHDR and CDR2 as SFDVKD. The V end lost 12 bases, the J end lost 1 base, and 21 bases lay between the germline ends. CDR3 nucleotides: TGTGCCCCCCCACCCTCAGGGACCGACAGCAATCAGCCCCAGCATTTT. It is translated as CAPPPSGTDSNQPQHF.

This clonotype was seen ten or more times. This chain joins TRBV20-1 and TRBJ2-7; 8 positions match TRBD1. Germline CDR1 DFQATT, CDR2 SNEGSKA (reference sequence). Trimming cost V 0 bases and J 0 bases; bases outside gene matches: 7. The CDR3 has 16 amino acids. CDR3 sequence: CSARDPRTGNSYEQYF. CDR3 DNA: TGCAGTGCTAGAGATCCGCGGACAGGGAACTCCTACGAGCAGTACTTC.

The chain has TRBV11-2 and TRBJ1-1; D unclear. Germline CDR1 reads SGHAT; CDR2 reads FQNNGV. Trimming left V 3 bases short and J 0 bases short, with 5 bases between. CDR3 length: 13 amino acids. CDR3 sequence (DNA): TGTGCCAGCAGCTTTGCGTTGAACACTGAAGCTTTCTTT. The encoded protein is CASSFALNTEAFF.

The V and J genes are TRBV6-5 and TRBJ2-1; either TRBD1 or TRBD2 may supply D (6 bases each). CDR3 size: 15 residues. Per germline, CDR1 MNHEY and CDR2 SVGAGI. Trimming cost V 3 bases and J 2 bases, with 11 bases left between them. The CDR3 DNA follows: TGTGCCAGCAGTTATGACGGGGGCCCCTACAATGAGCAGTTCTTC. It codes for CASSYDGGPYNEQFF.

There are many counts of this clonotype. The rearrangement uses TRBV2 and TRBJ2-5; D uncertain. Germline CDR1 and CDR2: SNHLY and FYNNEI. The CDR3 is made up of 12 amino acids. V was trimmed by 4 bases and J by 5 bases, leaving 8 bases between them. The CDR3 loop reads CASSGPQETQYF. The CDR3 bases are TGTGCCAGCAGTGGACCTCAGGAGACCCAGTACTTC.

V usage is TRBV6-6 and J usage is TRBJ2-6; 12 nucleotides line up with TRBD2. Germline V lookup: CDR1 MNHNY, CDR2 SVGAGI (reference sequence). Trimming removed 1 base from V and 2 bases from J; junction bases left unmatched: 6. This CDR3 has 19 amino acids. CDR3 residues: CASSYFRTSGVTGANVLTF. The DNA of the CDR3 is TGTGCCAGCAGTTACTTCAGGACTAGCGGGGTAACTGGGGCCAACGTCCTGACTTTC.

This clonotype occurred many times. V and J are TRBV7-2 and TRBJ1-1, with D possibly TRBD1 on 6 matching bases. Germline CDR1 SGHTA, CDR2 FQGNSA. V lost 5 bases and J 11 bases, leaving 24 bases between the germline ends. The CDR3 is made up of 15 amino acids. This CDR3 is CASSARSKVPGQAFF. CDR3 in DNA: TGTGCCAGCAGCGCTAGGTCGAAGGTCCCCGGACAGGCTTTCTTT.

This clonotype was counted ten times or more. CDR3 nucleotides: TGTGCCAGCGGACTAGTCCCCACAGATACGCAGTATTTT. This encodes CASGLVPTDTQYF. V is TRBV6-6 and J is TRBJ2-3; TRBD2 aligns across 7 bases. The V gene end was trimmed by 8 bases and the J gene end by 2 bases; junction bases not matched to a gene: 4. This CDR3 is 13 amino acids long. Germline V lookup: CDR1 MNHNY, CDR2 SVGAGI (reference sequence).

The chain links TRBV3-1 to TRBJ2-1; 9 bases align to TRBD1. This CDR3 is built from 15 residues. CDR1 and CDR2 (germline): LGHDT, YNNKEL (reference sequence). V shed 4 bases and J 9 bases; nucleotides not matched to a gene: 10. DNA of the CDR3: TGTGCCAGCAGCCGGGACAGGGTGGCTTCAGGTGAGCAGTTCTTC. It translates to CASSRDRVASGEQFF.

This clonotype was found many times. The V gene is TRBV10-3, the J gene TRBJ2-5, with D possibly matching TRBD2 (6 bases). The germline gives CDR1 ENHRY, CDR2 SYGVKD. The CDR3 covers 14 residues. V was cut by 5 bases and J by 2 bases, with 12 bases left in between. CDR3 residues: CAISSSSVQETQYF. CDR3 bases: TGTGCCATCAGTTCGTCTAGCGTACAAGAGACCCAGTACTTC.

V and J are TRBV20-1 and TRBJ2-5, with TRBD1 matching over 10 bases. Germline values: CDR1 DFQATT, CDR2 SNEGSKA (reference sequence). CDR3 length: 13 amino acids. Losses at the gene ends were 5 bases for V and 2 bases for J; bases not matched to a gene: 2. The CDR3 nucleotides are TGCAGTGCTGGACAGGGGGGTCAAGAGACCCAGTACTTC. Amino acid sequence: CSAGQGGQETQYF.

The CDR3 sequence is CASSGLAGPHTQYF. Written as DNA, the CDR3 is TGTGCCAGCAGCGGACTAGCGGGGCCACATACGCAGTATTTT. The chain carries TRBV11-3 and TRBJ2-3, with TRBD2 matching 12 bases. Germline V lookup: CDR1 SGHNT, CDR2 YENEEA. V shed 5 bases, J shed 7 bases, and the junction held 4 bases outside the gene matches. The CDR3 loop spans 14 amino acids.

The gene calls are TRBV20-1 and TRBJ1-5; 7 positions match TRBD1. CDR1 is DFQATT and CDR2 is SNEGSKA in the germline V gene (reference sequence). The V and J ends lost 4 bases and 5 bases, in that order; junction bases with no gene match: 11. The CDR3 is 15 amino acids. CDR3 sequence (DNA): TGCAGTGCTACGCGACCAACAGGGGAAGATCAGCCCCAGCATTTT. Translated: CSATRPTGEDQPQHF.

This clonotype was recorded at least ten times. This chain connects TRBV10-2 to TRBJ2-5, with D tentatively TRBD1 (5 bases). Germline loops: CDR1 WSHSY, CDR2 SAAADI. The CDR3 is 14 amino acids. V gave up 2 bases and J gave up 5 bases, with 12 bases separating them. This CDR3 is CASSERQGFETQYF. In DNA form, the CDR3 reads TGCGCCAGCAGTGAGCGGCAGGGCTTCGAGACCCAGTACTTC.